A selection of T cell receptor beta chains follows, all from one sample in a study of T cell repertoires in cytomegalovirus infection. MiXCR was run by TCRdb on the reads, yielding one entry per CDR3 protein. The sample consists of 200,000 to 300,000 distinct CDR3 sequences, around an eighth of them appearing once. The sequenced sample was PBMCs. The origin of the receptors is a human donor in good health (CMV status not recorded). Some clones in this sample may be carry-over from other donors' samples. CDR3s include the opening cysteine and the closing phenylalanine or tryptophan. A D gene is named only where the DNA matches it firmly. Clone sizes are given selectively: once, few, many, or a class where the clone is expanded.

D gene: -
V gene: TRBV7-2
clone size: many
J gene: TRBJ1-1
CDR3 DNA: TGTGCCAGCAGCCCCCACGCGGGGGACACTGAAGCTTTCTTT
CDR3 protein: CASSPHAGDTEAFF

D gene: -
V gene: TRBV7-3
clone size: few
J gene: TRBJ2-1
CDR3 DNA: TGTGCCAGCAGCGCTATGGAGGGGGGGCGGGGGAGACAGTTCTTC
CDR3 protein: CASSAMEGGRGRQFF

D gene: TRBD1
V gene: TRBV5-6
clone size: many
J gene: TRBJ2-2
CDR3 DNA: TGTGCCAGCAGCGCACCAGGGGGCGGGAACACCGGGGAGCTGTTTTTT
CDR3 protein: CASSAPGGGNTGELFF

D gene: -
V gene: TRBV20-1
clone size: -
J gene: TRBJ1-5
CDR3 DNA: TGCAGTGCTAGGGACGGCAATCAGCCCCAGCATTTT
CDR3 protein: CSARDGNQPQHF

D gene: TRBD1
V gene: TRBV28
clone size: many
J gene: TRBJ1-1
CDR3 DNA: TGTGCCAGCAGCCTGACAGGGGTTGACACTGAAGCTTTCTTT
CDR3 protein: CASSLTGVDTEAFF

D gene: TRBD2
V gene: TRBV12-3/TRBV12-4
clone size: -
J gene: TRBJ2-1
CDR3 DNA: TGTGCCAGCAGCGGACTAGCGGGGGCGATTTACAATGAGCAGTTCTTC
CDR3 protein: CASSGLAGAIYNEQFF

D gene: -
V gene: TRBV12-3/TRBV12-4
clone size: few
J gene: TRBJ2-5
CDR3 DNA: TGTGCCAGCAGCGACAGCCCCTACGGAGAGACCCAGTACTTC
CDR3 protein: CASSDSPYGETQYF

D gene: -
V gene: TRBV9
clone size: -
J gene: TRBJ2-7
CDR3 DNA: TGTGCCAGCAGCGTATCTAACTGGCGGAGCGAGCAGTACTTC
CDR3 protein: CASSVSNWRSEQYF

D gene: TRBD1
V gene: TRBV19
clone size: many
J gene: TRBJ1-1
CDR3 DNA: TGTGCCAGTAGCCGACCTACAGGGGCGGACACTGAAGCTTTCTTT
CDR3 protein: CASSRPTGADTEAFF

D gene: -
V gene: TRBV29-1
clone size: -
J gene: TRBJ1-2
CDR3 DNA: TGCAGCGTTGAAGATCAGAGGGGACGAGGCTACACCTTC
CDR3 protein: CSVEDQRGRGYTF

D gene: -
V gene: TRBV11-2
clone size: few
J gene: TRBJ2-3
CDR3 DNA: TGTGCCAGCAGCCCGACCAACACAGATACGCAGTATTTT
CDR3 protein: CASSPTNTDTQYF

D gene: -
V gene: TRBV24-1
clone size: -
J gene: TRBJ2-1
CDR3 DNA: TGTGCCACCAGTGATTCGGACCCCGAGCCCTACAATGAGCAGTTCTTC
CDR3 protein: CATSDSDPEPYNEQFF

D gene: -
V gene: TRBV7-8
clone size: many
J gene: TRBJ2-7
CDR3 DNA: TGTGCCAGCAGCTACCGGTTAGGGACCTACGAGCAGTACTTC
CDR3 protein: CASSYRLGTYEQYF

D gene: TRBD2
V gene: TRBV20-1
clone size: few
J gene: TRBJ2-3
CDR3 DNA: TGCAGTGGAAAAATGCGGGGGGGCAGGAGAGATACGCAGTATTTT
CDR3 protein: CSGKMRGGRRDTQYF

D gene: TRBD1
V gene: TRBV10-3
clone size: -
J gene: TRBJ2-3
CDR3 DNA: TGTGCCATCAGAGGACAGGAGTCAACAGATACGCAGTATTTT
CDR3 protein: CAIRGQESTDTQYF

D gene: -
V gene: TRBV6-1
clone size: many
J gene: TRBJ2-1
CDR3 DNA: TGTGCCAGCAGTGACCCCACAGGCCCGGTCGATGAGCAGTTCTTC
CDR3 protein: CASSDPTGPVDEQFF

D gene: -
V gene: TRBV12-5
clone size: many
J gene: TRBJ2-4
CDR3 DNA: TGTGCTAGTGGTGCCTCCGGGACTATCGAAACAGGGGACAAAAACATTCAGTACTTC
CDR3 protein: CASGASGTIETGDKNIQYF

D gene: TRBD1
V gene: TRBV7-6
clone size: many
J gene: TRBJ2-7
CDR3 DNA: TGTGCCAGCAGCTTGGGACAGGGGGAAGGGGCCTACGAGCAGTACTTC
CDR3 protein: CASSLGQGEGAYEQYF

D gene: -
V gene: TRBV25-1
clone size: many
J gene: TRBJ1-1
CDR3 DNA: TGTGCCAGCAGTGAACTAGGGGTCACTGAAGCTTTCTTT
CDR3 protein: CASSELGVTEAFF

D gene: -
V gene: TRBV28
clone size: many
J gene: TRBJ2-1
CDR3 DNA: TGTGCCAGCAGTCGCCCCGGGGGAGCGGGTGAGCAGTTCTTC
CDR3 protein: CASSRPGGAGEQFF

D gene: -
V gene: TRBV14
clone size: -
J gene: TRBJ2-5
CDR3 DNA: TGTGCCAGCAGCCAAGGGGGATCCCAGGGGACCCAGTACTTC
CDR3 protein: CASSQGGSQGTQYF

D gene: -
V gene: TRBV29-1
clone size: -
J gene: TRBJ1-6
CDR3 DNA: TGCAGCGTGCGACCGGATGGAGGGTCACCCCTCCACTTT
CDR3 protein: CSVRPDGGSPLHF

D gene: -
V gene: TRBV7-2
clone size: many
J gene: TRBJ2-3
CDR3 DNA: TGTGCCAGCAGCGCAGGCCCTACTAGCACAGATACGCAGTATTTT
CDR3 protein: CASSAGPTSTDTQYF

D gene: TRBD2
V gene: TRBV6-1
clone size: -
J gene: TRBJ2-3
CDR3 DNA: TGTGCCAGCAGTAGTCCAACTAGCGGGGGTGGGGATACGCAGTATTTT
CDR3 protein: CASSSPTSGGGDTQYF

D gene: -
V gene: TRBV7-2
clone size: many
J gene: TRBJ1-2
CDR3 DNA: TGTGCCAGCAGCTTAGAGCACAGGGCCGCTAACTATGGCTACACCTTC
CDR3 protein: CASSLEHRAANYGYTF

D gene: TRBD2
V gene: TRBV20-1
clone size: -
J gene: TRBJ2-3
CDR3 DNA: TGCAGTGCCGAGGGGCGGGAGAACACAGATACGCAGTATTTT
CDR3 protein: CSAEGRENTDTQYF

D gene: -
V gene: TRBV28
clone size: few
J gene: TRBJ2-7
CDR3 DNA: TGTGCCAGCAGGACCAACCAGAGGTCTGGGACACAGTACTTC
CDR3 protein: CASRTNQRSGTQYF

D gene: TRBD1
V gene: TRBV7-8
clone size: many
J gene: TRBJ1-4
CDR3 DNA: TGTGCCAGCAGCTTAGGCGGACAGGCAAGACTGTTTTTT
CDR3 protein: CASSLGGQARLFF

D gene: -
V gene: TRBV18
clone size: -
J gene: TRBJ2-7
CDR3 DNA: TGTGCCAGCTCACCTAACGGCAGGGAGGTTAAGCAGTACTTC
CDR3 protein: CASSPNGREVKQYF

D gene: -
V gene: TRBV5-1
clone size: many
J gene: TRBJ2-3
CDR3 DNA: TGCGCCAGCAGCTTTCGGGGGAGCACAGATACGCAGTATTTT
CDR3 protein: CASSFRGSTDTQYF

D gene: TRBD2
V gene: TRBV6-4
clone size: few
J gene: TRBJ2-3
CDR3 DNA: TGTGCCAGCAGTGACTCGACGCGGGGGGGCACAGATACGCAGTATTTT
CDR3 protein: CASSDSTRGGTDTQYF

D gene: TRBD2
V gene: TRBV7-2
clone size: many
J gene: TRBJ2-7
CDR3 DNA: TGTGCCAGCAGCTTACGAGCGGGACTTAACTACGAGCAGTACTTC
CDR3 protein: CASSLRAGLNYEQYF

D gene: -
V gene: TRBV18
clone size: -
J gene: TRBJ1-1
CDR3 DNA: TGTGCCAGCTCACCACGGCCAGTTACTGAAGCTTTCTTT
CDR3 protein: CASSPRPVTEAFF

D gene: -
V gene: TRBV29-1
clone size: once
J gene: TRBJ2-3
CDR3 DNA: TGCAGCGTTGATGGAAGGGGGGTCACGCAGTATTTT
CDR3 protein: CSVDGRGVTQYF

D gene: TRBD1
V gene: TRBV29-1
clone size: -
J gene: TRBJ2-7
CDR3 DNA: TGCAGCGTTGAAGATTCCGGGGACAGGGTAGGCGAGCAGTACTTC
CDR3 protein: CSVEDSGDRVGEQYF

D gene: -
V gene: TRBV7-2
clone size: many
J gene: TRBJ2-7
CDR3 DNA: TGTGCCAGCAGCTTAAGAGTCAGATACGAGCAGTACTTC
CDR3 protein: CASSLRVRYEQYF

D gene: -
V gene: TRBV7-2
clone size: once
J gene: TRBJ1-2
CDR3 DNA: TGCGCCCGCAGCTTAGCGGGGTACAATGGCTACACCTTC
CDR3 protein: CARSLAGYNGYTF

D gene: -
V gene: TRBV6-2/TRBV6-3
clone size: many
J gene: TRBJ2-3
CDR3 DNA: TGTGCCAGCAGTTCACCCGGGGGGCGGATAGATACGCAGTATTTT
CDR3 protein: CASSSPGGRIDTQYF

D gene: TRBD1
V gene: TRBV6-6
clone size: -
J gene: TRBJ2-1
CDR3 DNA: TGTGCCAGCAGTTACTCCGGGACAGGGCAACATGAGCAGTTCTTC
CDR3 protein: CASSYSGTGQHEQFF

D gene: -
V gene: TRBV19
clone size: many
J gene: TRBJ1-1
CDR3 DNA: TGTGCCAGTACGGGGAGTACCTCGAGGACTGAAGCTTTCTTT
CDR3 protein: CASTGSTSRTEAFF

D gene: -
V gene: TRBV3-1
clone size: few
J gene: TRBJ2-3
CDR3 DNA: TGTGCCAGCAGCTCAAGAGGGAAGAGGGAGGAGGGCACAGATACGCAGTATTTT
CDR3 protein: CASSSRGKREEGTDTQYF

D gene: TRBD1
V gene: TRBV19
clone size: once
J gene: TRBJ1-2
CDR3 DNA: TGTGCCAGTAGTATCGGTGGACAGGGGGTTGTTTATGGCTACACCTTC
CDR3 protein: CASSIGGQGVVYGYTF

D gene: -
V gene: TRBV5-6
clone size: many
J gene: TRBJ1-2
CDR3 DNA: TGTGCCAGCAGCTTCGGGCCTACTACTAACTATGGCTACACCTTC
CDR3 protein: CASSFGPTTNYGYTF

D gene: -
V gene: TRBV7-2
clone size: many
J gene: TRBJ2-2
CDR3 DNA: TGTGCCAACCGACGGTCCGATCACACCGGGGAGCTGTTTTTT
CDR3 protein: CANRRSDHTGELFF

D gene: TRBD2
V gene: TRBV9
clone size: -
J gene: TRBJ2-3
CDR3 DNA: TGTGCCAGCAGCGTTAGCGGGGGGGGCACAGATACGCAGTATTTT
CDR3 protein: CASSVSGGGTDTQYF

D gene: TRBD1
V gene: TRBV11-3
clone size: few
J gene: TRBJ1-1
CDR3 DNA: TGTGCCAGCAGCTTAGACGTGGGGGACAGCTTGAACACTGAAGCTTTCTTT
CDR3 protein: CASSLDVGDSLNTEAFF

D gene: -
V gene: TRBV29-1
clone size: few
J gene: TRBJ2-1
CDR3 DNA: TGCAGCGTTGATCGGGGGGCCAATGAGCAGTTCTTC
CDR3 protein: CSVDRGANEQFF

D gene: TRBD1
V gene: TRBV6-5
clone size: many
J gene: TRBJ1-1
CDR3 DNA: TGTGCCAGCAGTTACCCGGGACAGGGGGCGATTGAAGCTTTCTTT
CDR3 protein: CASSYPGQGAIEAFF

D gene: -
V gene: TRBV7-2
clone size: many
J gene: TRBJ1-2
CDR3 DNA: TGTGCCAGCAGCTTAGCGGCGGCAGGGAATACTAACTATGGCTACACCTTC
CDR3 protein: CASSLAAAGNTNYGYTF